The 14 T cell receptor beta chains presented below share a single source sample, sequenced in a study of T-cell reconstitution after alpha-beta-depleted transplantation in children. Construction of the TCRbeta library involved unique molecular identifiers. In TCRdb, the PCR reads were re-called with MiXCR into one record per CDR3 protein. Among about 250,000 distinct CDR3 sequences listed, approximately 24% were seen once. The source material was PBMCs, mostly from graft donor cells, sampled 360 days after TCRalphabeta/CD19-depleted stem cell transplant. The origin of the receptors is a female patient aged 2-10 years who had a stem cell transplant for congenital amegakaryocytic thrombocytopenia, so the T cells may come from the graft donor.

The chain joins TRBV20-1 to TRBJ2-7, with a possible D match to TRBD2 (6 bases). V shed 3 bases and J shed 5 bases, with 20 bases lying between them. CDR3 length: 15 residues. Germline loops: CDR1 DFQATT, CDR2 SNEGSKA (reference sequence). CDR3 loop: CSASVSVREWNEQYF. Written as DNA, the CDR3 is TGCAGTGCTAGTGTCTCAGTACGGGAGTGGAACGAGCAGTACTTC.

This clonotype turned up a few times. This CDR3 reads CASSLSWVPGEQYF. CDR3 sequence (DNA): TGTGCCAGCAGCTTAAGTTGGGTCCCGGGCGAGCAGTACTTC. The chain links TRBV11-2 to TRBJ2-7; unclear D gene. This CDR3 has 14 residues. Trimming stripped 2 bases from V and 6 bases from J, with 14 bases between. CDR1 and CDR2 (germline): SGHAT, FQNNGV.

Many counts were recorded for this clonotype. The chain couples TRBV4-2 to TRBJ2-1; D might be TRBD1 (6 bases). The CDR3 consists of 18 residues. With 1 base removed from V and 6 bases from J, the gap between germline ends came to 22 bases. Germline loops: CDR1 LGHNA, CDR2 YNFKEQ. The CDR3 coding sequence is TGTGCCAGCAGCCAAGCGCTCCCAGGGGCTTATGGGGGCAATGAGCAGTTCTTC. The encoded protein is CASSQALPGAYGGNEQFF.

This clonotype was observed a handful of times. The gene calls are TRBV7-2 and TRBJ2-5, with TRBD2 matching 9 bases. CDR1 and CDR2 (germline): SGHTA, FQGNSA. The junction had 7 bases not matched to a gene; V was cut back by 6 bases and J by 2 bases. There are 15 residues in the CDR3. CDR3 residues: CASRKSTSGQETQYF. CDR3 nucleotides: TGTGCCAGCAGAAAATCGACTAGCGGTCAAGAGACCCAGTACTTC.

The genes are TRBV7-6 and TRBJ2-5; no clear D. Germline lookup yields CDR1 SGHVS and CDR2 FNYEAQ. This CDR3 comprises 12 residues. V dropped 5 bases and J dropped 1 base, with 5 bases sitting between them. The CDR3 is CASSPPQETQYF. CDR3 bases: TGTGCCAGCAGCCCACCCCAAGAGACCCAGTACTTC. The full variable domain, in which reference TRBV7-6 and TRBJ2-5 provide the parts outside the CDR3, is GAGVSQSPRYKVTKRGQDVALRCDPISGHVSLYWYRQALGQGPEFLTYFNYEAQQDKSGLPNDRFSAERPEGSISTLTIQRTEQRDSAMYRCASSPPQETQYFGPGTRLLVL.

The table lists this clonotype with many counts. J is TRBJ2-1 and V is TRBV5-6; the D gene is possibly TRBD1 (6 bases). In germline, CDR1 is SGHDT, CDR2 YYEEEE. The length of the CDR3 is 14 residues. The V end lost 2 bases, the J end lost 6 bases, and 12 bases lay between the germline ends. DNA for the CDR3: TGTGCCAGCAGCTTCGCGGACAGTATCAATGAGCAGTTCTTC. It yields the protein CASSFADSINEQFF.

V is TRBV7-9 and J is TRBJ2-3; D not resolved. Germline CDR1 reads SEHNR; CDR2 reads FQNEAQ (reference sequence). The V end was cut by 8 bases, the J end by 6 bases, with 9 bases between. This CDR3 contains 11 residues. The CDR3 reads CASAETDTQYF. In DNA, the CDR3 is TGTGCCAGCGCCGAGACGGATACGCAGTATTTT.

This clonotype was seen a few times. The chain uses TRBV29-1 and TRBJ2-5, with TRBD1 matching 7 bases. This CDR3 spans 13 amino acids. V lost 3 bases and J lost 5; bases outside the gene matches: 6. Germline V gene lookup returns CDR1 SQVTM and CDR2 ANQGSEA. The CDR3 protein is CSVDRQGRETQYF. The CDR3 nucleotides read TGCAGCGTTGACCGACAGGGAAGGGAGACCCAGTACTTC.

This chain joins TRBV5-4 and TRBJ1-2; D is possibly TRBD1 (6 bases). This CDR3 contains 14 residues. Germline-derived CDR1 and CDR2 are SGHNT and YYREEE (reference sequence). V was pared by 4 bases and J by 1 base, with 11 bases between. The CDR3 DNA follows: TGTGCCAGCAGCGTCAAACAGGGTAACTATGGCTACACCTTC. Translation gives CASSVKQGNYGYTF.

The rearrangement uses TRBV20-1 and TRBJ1-2; D gene ambiguous. Germline V gives CDR1 DFQATT, CDR2 SNEGSKA (reference sequence). The CDR3 spans 13 residues. Trimming left V 4 bases short and J 1 base short, with 10 bases between. This CDR3 is CSAILASNYGYTF. The CDR3 region has the DNA TGCAGTGCTATCCTGGCCAGTAACTATGGCTACACCTTC.

In its sample, this clonotype was seen many times. V and J are TRBV12-3 or TRBV12-4 and TRBJ2-7, with a possible D match to TRBD2 (6 bases). The length of the CDR3 is 15 residues. Trimming pared 4 bases from V and 0 bases from J, leaving 13 bases between. CDR3 in amino acids: CASSSSGSASYEQYF. The CDR3 DNA sequence: TGTGCCAGCAGTTCAAGCGGGTCCGCCTCCTACGAGCAGTACTTC.

This clonotype has more than one count but fewer than ten. The chain combines TRBV7-2 with TRBJ2-1; no reliable D call. This CDR3 has 12 residues. Germline lookup yields CDR1 SGHTA and CDR2 FQGNSA. V lost 2 bases and J lost 7, with 6 bases in between. Written as DNA, the CDR3 is TGTGCCAGCAGCTTATTCGGAAATGAGCAGTTCTTC. Amino acid sequence: CASSLFGNEQFF.

This chain connects TRBV10-3 to TRBJ2-7; unclear D gene. The V and J ends lost 3 bases and 0 bases respectively, with 9 bases between them. CDR1 is ENHRY and CDR2 is SYGVKD in the germline V gene. The length of the CDR3 is 14 residues. The CDR3 nucleotides are TGTGCCATCAGTGACCCGATAAGCTCCTACGAGCAGTACTTC. The encoded protein is CAISDPISSYEQYF.

In its sample, this clonotype was seen a few times. The chain employs TRBV27 and TRBJ2-2; tentative D call: TRBD2 (5 bases). Germline loops: CDR1 MNHEY, CDR2 SMNVEV (reference sequence). V was shortened by 4 bases and J by 5 bases, with 20 bases between the two germline ends. The length of the CDR3 is 17 residues. The CDR3 DNA follows: TGTGCCAGCAGTTCTGTCGGACTCCACCTCGGGACCGGGGAGCTGTTTTTT. Its protein is CASSSVGLHLGTGELFF.